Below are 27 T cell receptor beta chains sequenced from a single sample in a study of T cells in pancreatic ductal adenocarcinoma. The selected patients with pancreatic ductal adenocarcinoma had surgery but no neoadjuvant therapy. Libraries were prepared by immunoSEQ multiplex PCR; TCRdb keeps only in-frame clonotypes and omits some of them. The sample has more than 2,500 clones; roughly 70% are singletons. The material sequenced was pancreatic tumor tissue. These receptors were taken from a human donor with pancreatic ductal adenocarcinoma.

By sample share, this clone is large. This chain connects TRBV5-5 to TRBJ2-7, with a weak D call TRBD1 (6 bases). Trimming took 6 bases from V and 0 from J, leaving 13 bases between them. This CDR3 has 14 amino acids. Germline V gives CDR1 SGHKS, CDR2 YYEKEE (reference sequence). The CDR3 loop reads CASTDGTHSYEQYF. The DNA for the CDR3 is TGTGCCAGCACCGACGGGACACACTCCTACGAGCAGTACTTC. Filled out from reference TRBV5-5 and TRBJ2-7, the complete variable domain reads DAGVTQSPTHLIKTRGQQVTLRCSPISGHKSVSWYQQVLGQGPQFIFQYYEKEERGRGNFPDRFSARQFPNYSSELNVNALLLGDSALYLCASTDGTHSYEQYFGPGTRLTVT.

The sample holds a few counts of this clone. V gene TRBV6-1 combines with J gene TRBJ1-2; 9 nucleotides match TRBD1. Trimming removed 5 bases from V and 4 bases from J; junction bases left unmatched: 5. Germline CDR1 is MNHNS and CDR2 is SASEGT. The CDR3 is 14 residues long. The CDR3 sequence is CASSPGTGFYGYTF. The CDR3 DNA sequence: TGTGCCAGCAGTCCCGGGACAGGGTTCTATGGCTACACCTTC.

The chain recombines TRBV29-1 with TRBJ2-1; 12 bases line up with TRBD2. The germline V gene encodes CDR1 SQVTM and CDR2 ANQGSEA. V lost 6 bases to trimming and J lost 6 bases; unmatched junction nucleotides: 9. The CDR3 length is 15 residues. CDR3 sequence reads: CSVDRGTSGPNEQFF. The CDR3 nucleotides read TGCAGCGTGGACCGCGGGACTAGCGGGCCCAATGAGCAGTTCTTC.

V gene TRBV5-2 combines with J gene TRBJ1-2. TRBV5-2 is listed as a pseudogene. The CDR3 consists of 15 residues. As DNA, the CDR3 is TGCGCCAGCAGCCACGGGGGGGCAGGCGAGGATGGCTACACCTTC. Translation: CASSHGGAGEDGYTF.

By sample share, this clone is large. CDR3 in amino acids: CASSFPALSGNTIYF. CDR3 coding DNA: TGTGCCAGTAGTTTCCCCGCCCTCTCTGGAAACACCATATATTTT. The gene calls are TRBV19 and TRBJ1-3; D gene uncertain. Trimming left V 5 bases short and J 0 bases short, with 11 bases between. Germline V gene data show CDR1 as LNHDA and CDR2 as SQIVND (reference sequence). The CDR3 loop spans 15 amino acids.

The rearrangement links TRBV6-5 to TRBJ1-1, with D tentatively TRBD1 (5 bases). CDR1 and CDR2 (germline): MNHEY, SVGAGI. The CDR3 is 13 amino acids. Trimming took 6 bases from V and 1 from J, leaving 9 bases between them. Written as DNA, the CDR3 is TGTGCCAGCAGGGGGACTACGAACACTGAAGCTTTCTTT. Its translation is CASRGTTNTEAFF.

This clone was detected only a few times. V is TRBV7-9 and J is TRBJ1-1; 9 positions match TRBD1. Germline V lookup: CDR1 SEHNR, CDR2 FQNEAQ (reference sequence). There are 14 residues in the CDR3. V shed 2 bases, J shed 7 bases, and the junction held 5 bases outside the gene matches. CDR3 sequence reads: CASSLTGTGIEAFF. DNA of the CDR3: TGTGCCAGCAGCTTAACCGGGACAGGGATTGAAGCTTTCTTT.

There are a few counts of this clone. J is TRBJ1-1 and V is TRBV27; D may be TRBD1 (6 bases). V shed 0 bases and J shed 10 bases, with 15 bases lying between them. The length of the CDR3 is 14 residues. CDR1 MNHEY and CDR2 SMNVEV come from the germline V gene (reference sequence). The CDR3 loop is CASSLSAGVIGAFF. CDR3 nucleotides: TGTGCCAGCAGTTTATCGGCAGGGGTTATCGGAGCTTTCTTT.

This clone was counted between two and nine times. CDR3 amino acids: CASSLMTSGGELEQFF. The CDR3 nucleotides are TGTGCCAGCAGCTTAATGACTAGCGGGGGAGAGTTGGAGCAGTTCTTC. This rearrangement joins TRBV7-9 to TRBJ2-1; 12 bases are a match to TRBD2. The length of the CDR3 is 16 residues. The germline V gene has CDR1 SEHNR and CDR2 FQNEAQ (reference sequence). V lost 2 bases, J lost 10 bases, and 9 bases stayed unmatched. The whole variable domain, remainder taken from reference TRBV7-9 and TRBJ2-1, is DTGVSQNPRHKITKRGQNVTFRCDPISEHNRLYWYRQTLGQGPEFLTYFQNEAQLEKSRLLSDRFSAERPKGSFSTLEIQRTEQGDSAMYLCASSLMTSGGELEQFFGPGTRLTVL.

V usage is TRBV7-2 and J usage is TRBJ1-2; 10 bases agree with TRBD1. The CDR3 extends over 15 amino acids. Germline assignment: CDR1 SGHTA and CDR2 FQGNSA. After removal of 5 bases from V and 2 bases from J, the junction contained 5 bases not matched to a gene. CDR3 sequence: CASSPRQGANYGYTF. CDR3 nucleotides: TGTGCCAGCAGCCCGAGACAGGGGGCAAACTATGGCTACACCTTC.

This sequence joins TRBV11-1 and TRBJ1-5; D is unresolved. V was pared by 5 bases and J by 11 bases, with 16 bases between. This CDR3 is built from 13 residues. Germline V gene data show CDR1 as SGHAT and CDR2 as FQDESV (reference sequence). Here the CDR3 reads CASSPVDGGAQHF. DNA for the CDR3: TGTGCCAGCAGCCCGGTGGACGGTGGAGCCCAGCATTTT. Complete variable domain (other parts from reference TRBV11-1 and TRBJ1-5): EAEVAQSPRYKITEKSQAVAFWCDPISGHATLYWYRQILGQGPELLVQFQDESVVDDSQLPKDRFSAERLKGVDSTLKIQPAELGDSAMYLCASSPVDGGAQHFGDGTRLSIL.

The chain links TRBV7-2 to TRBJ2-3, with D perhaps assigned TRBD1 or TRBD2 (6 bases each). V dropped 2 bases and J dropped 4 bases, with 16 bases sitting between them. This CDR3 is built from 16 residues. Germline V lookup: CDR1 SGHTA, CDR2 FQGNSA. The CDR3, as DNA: TGTGCCAGCAGCTTATGGTCGGGGGACATTTCAGATACGCAGTATTTT. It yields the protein CASSLWSGDISDTQYF.

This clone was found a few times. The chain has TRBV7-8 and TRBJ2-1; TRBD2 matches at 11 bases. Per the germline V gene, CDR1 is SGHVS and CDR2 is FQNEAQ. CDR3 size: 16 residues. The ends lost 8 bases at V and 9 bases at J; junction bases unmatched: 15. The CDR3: CASGTSGSRFYGEQFF. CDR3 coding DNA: TGTGCCAGCGGCACTAGCGGGAGTCGTTTTTACGGTGAGCAGTTCTTC. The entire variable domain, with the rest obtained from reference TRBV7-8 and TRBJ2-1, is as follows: GAGVSQSPRYKVAKRGQDVALRCDPISGHVSLFWYQQALGQGPEFLTYFQNEAQLDKSGLPSDRFFAERPEGSVSTLKIQRTQQEDSAVYLCASGTSGSRFYGEQFFGPGTRLTVL.

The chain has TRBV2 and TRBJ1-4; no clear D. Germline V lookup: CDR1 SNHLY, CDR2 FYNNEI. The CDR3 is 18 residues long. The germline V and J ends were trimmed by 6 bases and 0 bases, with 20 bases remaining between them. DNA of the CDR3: TGTGCCAGCAGCCGGACTGCGTCCGACTCTGCAACTAATGAAAAACTGTTTTTT. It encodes CASSRTASDSATNEKLFF.

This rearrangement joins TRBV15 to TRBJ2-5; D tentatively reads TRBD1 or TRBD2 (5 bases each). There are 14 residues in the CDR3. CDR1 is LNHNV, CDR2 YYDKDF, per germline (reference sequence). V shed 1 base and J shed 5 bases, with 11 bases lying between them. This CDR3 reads CATSRGRGGETQYF. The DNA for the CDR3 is TGTGCCACCAGCAGAGGCCGGGGCGGGGAGACCCAGTACTTC.

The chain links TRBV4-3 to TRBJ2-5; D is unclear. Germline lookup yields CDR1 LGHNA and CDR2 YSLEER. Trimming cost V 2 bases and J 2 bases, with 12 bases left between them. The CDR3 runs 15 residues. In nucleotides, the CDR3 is TGCGCCAGCAGCCAATATCTGACCGAACAAGAGACCCAGTACTTC. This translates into CASSQYLTEQETQYF.

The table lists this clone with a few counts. CDR3 sequence reads: CASSEGLAGNNEQFF. CDR3 nucleotide sequence: TGTGCCAGCAGTGAGGGACTAGCGGGGAACAATGAGCAGTTCTTC. The chain joins TRBV6-4 to TRBJ2-1; 13 nucleotides match TRBD2. The CDR3 runs 15 residues. Per the germline V gene, CDR1 is MRHNA and CDR2 is SNTAGT. The V gene end was trimmed by 3 bases and the J gene end by 5 bases; junction bases not matched to a gene: 1.

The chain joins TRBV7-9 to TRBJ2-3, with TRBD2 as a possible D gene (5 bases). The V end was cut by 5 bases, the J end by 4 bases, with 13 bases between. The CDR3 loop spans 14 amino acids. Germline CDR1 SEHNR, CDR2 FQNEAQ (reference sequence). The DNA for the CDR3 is TGTGCCAGCAGCGCCCGGGTAGCGTCAGATACGCAGTATTTT. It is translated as CASSARVASDTQYF.

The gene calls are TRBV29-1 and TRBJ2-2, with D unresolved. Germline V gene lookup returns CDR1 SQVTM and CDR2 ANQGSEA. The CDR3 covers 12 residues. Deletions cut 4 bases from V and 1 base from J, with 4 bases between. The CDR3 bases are TGCAGCGTTGCCGAGAACACCGGGGAGCTGTTTTTT. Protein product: CSVAENTGELFF.

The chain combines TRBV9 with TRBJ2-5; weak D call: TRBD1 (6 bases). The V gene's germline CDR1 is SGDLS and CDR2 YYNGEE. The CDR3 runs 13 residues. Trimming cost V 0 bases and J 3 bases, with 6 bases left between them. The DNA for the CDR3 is TGTGCCAGCAGCGTAGGGACAGAAGAGACCCAGTACTTC. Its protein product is CASSVGTEETQYF.

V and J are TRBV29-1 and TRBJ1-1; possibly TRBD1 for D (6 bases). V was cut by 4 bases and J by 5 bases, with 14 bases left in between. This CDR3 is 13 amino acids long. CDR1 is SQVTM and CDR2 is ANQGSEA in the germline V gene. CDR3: CSVVQGRGTEAFF. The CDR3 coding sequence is TGCAGCGTTGTACAGGGTCGGGGGACTGAAGCTTTCTTT.

Here the CDR3 DNA reads TGTGCCAGCAGTTGGGGGGCAGCTAACTATGGCTACACCTTC. Its translation: CASSWGAANYGYTF. The rearrangement uses TRBV27 and TRBJ1-2, with a weak D call TRBD1 (6 bases). Germline assignment: CDR1 MNHEY and CDR2 SMNVEV (reference sequence). The V end was cut by 4 bases, the J end by 0 bases, with 9 bases between. CDR3 length: 14 residues.

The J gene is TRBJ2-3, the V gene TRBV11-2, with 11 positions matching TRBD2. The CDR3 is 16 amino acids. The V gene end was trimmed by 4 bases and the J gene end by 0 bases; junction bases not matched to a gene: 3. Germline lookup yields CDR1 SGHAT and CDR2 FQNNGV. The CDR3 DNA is TGTGCCAGCAGCTCTAGCGGGAGGACTAGCACAGATACGCAGTATTTT. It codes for CASSSSGRTSTDTQYF.

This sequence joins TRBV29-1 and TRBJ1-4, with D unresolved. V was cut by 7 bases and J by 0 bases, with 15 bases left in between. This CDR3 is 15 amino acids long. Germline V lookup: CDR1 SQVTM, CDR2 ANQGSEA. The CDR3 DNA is TGCAGCGCCCGCCCGGGGAGTGCAACTAATGAAAAACTGTTTTTT. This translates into CSARPGSATNEKLFF.

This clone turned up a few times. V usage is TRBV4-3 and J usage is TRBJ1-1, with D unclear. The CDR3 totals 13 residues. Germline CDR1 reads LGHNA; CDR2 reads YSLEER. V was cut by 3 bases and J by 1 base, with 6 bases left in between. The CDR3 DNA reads TGCGCCAGCAGCCACATAGGGAACACTGAAGCTTTCTTT. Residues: CASSHIGNTEAFF.

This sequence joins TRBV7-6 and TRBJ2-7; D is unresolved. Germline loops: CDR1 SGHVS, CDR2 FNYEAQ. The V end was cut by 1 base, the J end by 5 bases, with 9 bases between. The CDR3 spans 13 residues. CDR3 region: CASSLDLADEQYF. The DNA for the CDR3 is TGTGCCAGCAGCTTAGATTTGGCGGACGAGCAGTACTTC.

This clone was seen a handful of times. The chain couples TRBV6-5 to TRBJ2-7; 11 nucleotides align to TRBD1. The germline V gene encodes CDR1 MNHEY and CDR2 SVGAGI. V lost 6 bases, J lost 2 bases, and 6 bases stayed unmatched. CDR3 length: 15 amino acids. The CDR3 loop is CASRRTGGGTYEQYF. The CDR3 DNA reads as TGTGCCAGCAGGCGGACAGGGGGCGGGACCTACGAGCAGTACTTC.